The 16 T cell receptor beta chains below were found in one sample sequenced in a study of T cell repertoires in cytomegalovirus infection. TCRdb passed the reads through MiXCR, listing each CDR3 protein once. Of around 170,000 distinct CDR3 sequences detected, about 15% appear once; the ten largest clones hold 27%. The sequencing input was PBMCs. These receptors were obtained from a human donor in good health (CMV status not recorded). Some clones in this sample may be carry-over from other donors' samples.

This clonotype has a handful of counts. One junction end disagrees with the germline gene, perhaps due to a read error. The gene calls are TRBV12-3 or TRBV12-4 and TRBJ2-7, with 9 bases aligning to TRBD2. This CDR3 is 14 amino acids long. The CDR3 protein is CASSLAGRLGEQYF. In DNA, the CDR3 is TGTGCCAGCAGTCTAGCGGGGCGCCTTGGAGAGCAGTACTTC.

The chain carries TRBV7-9 and TRBJ1-2; perhaps TRBD1 as D (6 bases). This CDR3 has 13 residues. Germline V gene data show CDR1 as SEHNR and CDR2 as FQNEAQ (reference sequence). Trimming took 6 bases from V and 5 from J, leaving 13 bases between them. DNA of the CDR3: TGTGCCAGCAGTTCTTTCAGGGGTTATGGCTACACCTTC. This codes for CASSSFRGYGYTF.

This chain links TRBV5-4 with TRBJ2-1; D unclear. This CDR3 has 14 residues. Deletions cut 1 base from V and 5 bases from J, with 10 bases between. Germline CDR1 SGHNT, CDR2 YYREEE (reference sequence). Written as DNA, the CDR3 is TGTGCCAGCAGCTTGCGTGCTATCGACAATGAGCAGTTCTTC. Translating it yields CASSLRAIDNEQFF.

This clonotype was seen at least ten times. The chain combines TRBV7-2 with TRBJ2-5; D might be TRBD1 (5 bases). The CDR3 runs 13 residues. Germline V gene sequence: CDR1 SGHTA, CDR2 FQGNSA. V lost 0 bases, J lost 5 bases, and 7 bases lay in between. CDR3 loop: CASSLAGAETQYF. The CDR3 region has the DNA TGTGCCAGCAGCTTAGCAGGGGCGGAGACCCAGTACTTC.

There are a few counts of this clonotype. The genes are TRBV7-2 and TRBJ1-1, with unresolved D. The germline gives CDR1 SGHTA, CDR2 FQGNSA. This CDR3 spans 15 amino acids. The germline V and J ends were trimmed by 5 bases and 1 base, with 14 bases remaining between them. The CDR3 DNA reads TGTGCCAGCAGCCCCTCTGGTGCAACGAACACTGAAGCTTTCTTT. Protein sequence: CASSPSGATNTEAFF.

This chain links TRBV20-1 with TRBJ1-5, with 8 nucleotides matching TRBD1. V was pared by 0 bases and J by 2 bases, with 6 bases of the junction left unmatched. The CDR3 is 16 residues long. CDR1 is DFQATT and CDR2 is SNEGSKA in the germline V gene (reference sequence). CDR3 bases: TGCAGTGCTAGAGATATACAGGGGGTAGGCAATCAGCCCCAGCATTTT. Translation gives CSARDIQGVGNQPQHF.

There are many counts of this clonotype. This chain joins TRBV7-9 and TRBJ1-2; no firm D call. The CDR3 consists of 11 residues. CDR1 is SEHNR and CDR2 is FQNEAQ in the germline V gene (reference sequence). V gave up 7 bases and J gave up 3 bases, with 6 bases separating them. CDR3 DNA sequence: TGTGCCAGCAACGTTTACTATGGCTACACCTTC. This sequence encodes CASNVYYGYTF.

V is TRBV7-9 and J is TRBJ2-7; TRBD2 matches at 9 bases. The CDR3 sequence is 18 residues long. V lost 5 bases, J lost 3 bases, and 17 bases stayed unmatched. Germline V gives CDR1 SEHNR, CDR2 FQNEAQ (reference sequence). CDR3 sequence: CASSASRGESREGYEQYF. The CDR3 DNA reads TGTGCCAGCAGCGCCTCTCGTGGCGAGTCGCGGGAGGGCTACGAGCAGTACTTC.

J is TRBJ2-1 and V is TRBV20-1; 10 bases are a match to TRBD2. After removal of 1 base from V and 4 bases from J, the junction contained 7 bases not matched to a gene. This CDR3 has 16 amino acids. Germline assignment: CDR1 DFQATT and CDR2 SNEGSKA (reference sequence). This CDR3 reads CSARVAGGPSYNEQFF. Here the CDR3 DNA reads TGCAGTGCTAGAGTAGCGGGAGGTCCCTCTTACAATGAGCAGTTCTTC.

Ten or more counts support this clonotype. The chain combines TRBV6-6 with TRBJ2-1; possible D gene TRBD2, 6 bases. CDR1 is MNHNY, CDR2 SVGAGI, per germline (reference sequence). This CDR3 is 15 amino acids long. The V end was cut by 6 bases, the J end by 8 bases, with 20 bases between. This CDR3 reads CASRTYSGGGDEQFF. In nucleotides, the CDR3 is TGTGCCAGCAGGACATATAGCGGTGGCGGCGATGAGCAGTTCTTC.

This clonotype has a handful of counts. This sequence joins TRBV28 and TRBJ1-1; D uncertain. Trimming took off 5 bases at V and 0 bases at J, with 10 bases between the two ends. This CDR3 region has 14 residues. Germline V gene data show CDR1 as MDHEN and CDR2 as SYDVKM. The CDR3 loop is CASSPGSLNTEAFF. Written as DNA, the CDR3 is TGTGCCAGCAGTCCGGGGTCCTTGAACACTGAAGCTTTCTTT. The full variable domain, completed using reference TRBV28 and TRBJ1-1, is DVKVTQSSRYLVKRTGEKVFLECVQDMDHENMFWYRQDPGLGLRLIYFSYDVKMKEKGDIPEGYSVSREKKERFSLILESASTNQTSMYLCASSPGSLNTEAFFGQGTRLTVV.

This clonotype was seen many times. Here the CDR3 reads CASSSRVAGADTQYF. The DNA for the CDR3 is TGTGCCAGCAGCTCCCGGGTGGCGGGGGCAGATACGCAGTATTTT. The chain links TRBV7-8 to TRBJ2-3; 7 bases are shared with TRBD2. Trimming removed 4 bases from V and 4 bases from J; junction bases left unmatched: 8. In germline, CDR1 is SGHVS, CDR2 FQNEAQ. CDR3 length: 15 residues. The variable domain in full, with the rest retrieved from reference TRBV7-8 and TRBJ2-3, is GAGVSQSPRYKVAKRGQDVALRCDPISGHVSLFWYQQALGQGPEFLTYFQNEAQLDKSGLPSDRFFAERPEGSVSTLKIQRTQQEDSAVYLCASSSRVAGADTQYFGPGTRLTVL.

The V gene is TRBV10-3, the J gene TRBJ2-7; perhaps D is TRBD1 or TRBD2 (6 bases each). CDR1 is ENHRY and CDR2 is SYGVKD in the germline V gene. Trimming pared 6 bases from V and 5 bases from J, leaving 20 bases between. The CDR3 is 15 residues long. CDR3 sequence reads: CAISTGGTITHEQYF. The CDR3 DNA follows: TGTGCCATCAGCACTGGGGGGACAATCACCCACGAGCAGTACTTC.

This clonotype occurred many times. The chain carries TRBV3-1 and TRBJ2-3; perhaps TRBD2 as D (7 bases). Looked up from germline, CDR1 is LGHDT and CDR2 is YNNKEL (reference sequence). Trimming removed 5 bases from V and 4 bases from J, with 28 bases in between. The CDR3 loop spans 19 amino acids. The CDR3 DNA sequence: TGTGCCAGCAGCTCCGATTTTACGATTCGGGGGGCCTTACCAGATACGCAGTATTTT. It yields the protein CASSSDFTIRGALPDTQYF.

In this sample, this clonotype turned up many times. The rearrangement joins TRBV7-2 to TRBJ2-7, with a tentative D call TRBD1 (6 bases). Trimming took 0 bases from V and 6 from J, leaving 15 bases between them. CDR1 SGHTA and CDR2 FQGNSA come from the germline V gene. This CDR3 region has 15 residues. This CDR3 reads CASSLANNRESEQYF. The CDR3 coding sequence is TGTGCCAGCAGCTTAGCGAATAACAGGGAGAGCGAGCAGTACTTC.

The chain joins TRBV15 to TRBJ2-5; no definite D call. Trimming stripped 10 bases from V and 5 bases from J, with 14 bases between. Germline CDR1 is LNHNV and CDR2 is YYDKDF (reference sequence). The CDR3 covers 12 residues. The chain's CDR3 is CASEGHPETQYF. DNA for the CDR3: TGTGCCAGCGAAGGCCACCCCGAGACCCAGTACTTC.